This TCR beta chain was retrieved from a study of radiotherapy plus CTLA-4 blockade in lung cancer. Trimming removed 4 bases from V and 1 base from J; junction bases left unmatched: 7. The CDR3 totals 16 residues. CDR1 is KGHSH, CDR2 LQKENI, per germline. TCRdb keeps only in-frame clones here, not all; method: immunoSEQ multiplex PCR. The profile shows 25,000 to 35,000 clones, 70% to 85% of them singletons. The rearrangement uses TRBV18 and TRBJ2-3; 8 nucleotides match TRBD1. The sample was peripheral blood, taken from a patient treated with radiotherapy plus ipilimumab. This clonotype was obtained from a human donor with non-small cell lung cancer who had stable disease on radiotherapy plus ipilimumab. The chain's CDR3 is CASSLDRGTGTDTQYF. The CDR3 region has the DNA TGTGCCAGCTCACTAGACAGGGGCACTGGCACAGATACGCAGTATTTT.